The present entry profiles one T cell receptor (beta chain) with its context. Its antigen is as yet unknown. The length of the CDR3 is 16 residues. CDR1 and CDR2 from the germline V gene are SGHVS and FQNEAQ. V lost 1 base, J lost 0 bases, and 10 bases lay in between. The data stem from a study of cytomegalovirus exposure and HLA in healthy donors. Researchers ran the PCR with 60 Vbeta and 13 Jbeta primers. TCRdb keeps only in-frame clones here, not all; method: immunoSEQ multiplex PCR. The sample carries approximately 190,000 clones, about four fifths recorded once. General study results and limits: When analyzed later, a missense DCLRE1C variant was found to be linked to TCR beta V- and J-gene trimming. Despite most TCR sequences being rare, some public TCRs occurred in many donors.

This chain joins TRBV7-8 and TRBJ1-3; D gene uncertain. Specimen: PBMCs. The sequence derives from a woman aged 30 to 39 in good health and CMV-seropositive. CDR3 sequence reads: CASSLGPRISGNTIYF. DNA of the CDR3: TGTGCCAGCAGCTTAGGCCCGCGGATCTCTGGAAACACCATATATTTT. The whole variable domain, remainder taken from reference TRBV7-8 and TRBJ1-3, is GAGVSQSPRYKVAKRGQDVALRCDPISGHVSLFWYQQALGQGPEFLTYFQNEAQLDKSGLPSDRFFAERPEGSVSTLKIQRTQQEDSAVYLCASSLGPRISGNTIYFGEGSWLTVV.